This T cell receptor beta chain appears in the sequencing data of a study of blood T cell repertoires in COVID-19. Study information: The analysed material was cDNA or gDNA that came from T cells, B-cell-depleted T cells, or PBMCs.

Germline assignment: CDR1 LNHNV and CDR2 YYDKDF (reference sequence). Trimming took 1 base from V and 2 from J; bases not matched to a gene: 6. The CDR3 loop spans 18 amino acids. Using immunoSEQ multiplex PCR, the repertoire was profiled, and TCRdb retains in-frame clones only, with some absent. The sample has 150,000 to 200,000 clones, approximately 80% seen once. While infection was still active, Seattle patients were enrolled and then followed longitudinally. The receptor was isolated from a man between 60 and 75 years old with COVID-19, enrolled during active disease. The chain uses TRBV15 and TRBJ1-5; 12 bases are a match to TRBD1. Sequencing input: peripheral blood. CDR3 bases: TGTGCCACCAGCAGAGGTGGGACAGGGGGCTTAGGCAATCAGCCCCAGCATTTT. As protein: CATSRGGTGGLGNQPQHF.